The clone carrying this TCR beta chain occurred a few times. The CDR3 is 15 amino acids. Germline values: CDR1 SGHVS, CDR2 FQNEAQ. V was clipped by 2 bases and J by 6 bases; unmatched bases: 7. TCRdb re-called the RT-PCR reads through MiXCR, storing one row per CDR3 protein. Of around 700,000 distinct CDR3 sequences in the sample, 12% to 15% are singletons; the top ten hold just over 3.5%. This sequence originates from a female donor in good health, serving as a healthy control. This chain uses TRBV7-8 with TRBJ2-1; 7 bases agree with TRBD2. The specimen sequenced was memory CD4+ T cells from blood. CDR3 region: CASSLSGVGSNEQFF. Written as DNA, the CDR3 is TGTGCCAGCAGCTTAAGCGGGGTCGGAAGCAATGAGCAGTTCTTC.